A selection of T cell receptor beta chains follows, all from one sample in a study of shared clonotypes between healthy human individuals. Measured with immunoSEQ multiplex PCR; TCRdb has only the in-frame clones, and not every one. Here the sample spans over 1.5 million clones, approximately 98% being singletons. The specimen sequenced was naive CD4+ T cells sorted from blood. Receptor source: a man younger than 45 in good health. Each CDR3 is given with its conserved first and last residue. D genes are given only for firm matches. Clone size is not always given. Where it is, it says once, few, many or a class for expanded clones.

TRBV4-3	16	TRBJ1-2	.	.	TGCGCCAGCAGCCAAGATCGTCAGGCGTCCAACTATGGCTACACCTTC	CASSQDRQASNYGYTF
TRBV28	13	TRBJ2-7	.	.	TGTGCCAGCCGGGGTCCCCCACCCTACGAGCAGTACTTC	CASRGPPPYEQYF
TRBV18	16	TRBJ2-7	.	.	TGTGCCAGCTCACCGCAGCGATTAACCCTCTCCTACGAGCAGTACTTC	CASSPQRLTLSYEQYF
TRBV28	13	TRBJ1-2	.	.	TGTGCCGCAACGAGATGGGGCGGGAATGGCTACACCTTC	CAATRWGGNGYTF
TRBV9	17	TRBJ2-5	.	.	TGTGCCAGCAGCGTAGCTACGGCAGGTGGGCACCAAGAGACCCAGTACTTC	CASSVATAGGHQETQYF
TRBV10-3	18	TRBJ2-1	.	TRBD2	TGTGCCATCAGTGAGTCGTCTAGCGGGAGGGTTGCCTACAATGAGCAGTTCTTC	CAISESSSGRVAYNEQFF
TRBV5-4	17	TRBJ2-5	.	TRBD2	TGTGCCAGCAGCTTGGCTAGCGGGAGGGTTTCTCGGGAGACCCAGTACTTC	CASSLASGRVSRETQYF
TRBV11-2	11	TRBJ2-3	.	.	TGTGCCAGCAGTCGGTCCTATTCGCAGTATTTT	CASSRSYSQYF
TRBV19	14	TRBJ1-5	.	.	TGTGCCAGTAGTATTTATGGGGGGGATCAGCCCCAGCATTTT	CASSIYGGDQPQHF
TRBV7-9	14	TRBJ1-1	.	.	TGTGCCAGCAGCCAGGGACCATATGACACTGAAGCTTTCTTT	CASSQGPYDTEAFF
TRBV5-1	15	TRBJ2-5	.	.	TGCGCCAGCAGCTTGGAGGCGGCAGTCAAAGAGACCCAGTACTTC	CASSLEAAVKETQYF
TRBV4-2	16	TRBJ2-7	.	TRBD2	TGTGCCAGCAGCCAAGATACTAGCGGGAGCTCCTACGAGCAGTACTTC	CASSQDTSGSSYEQYF
TRBV4-1	14	TRBJ1-1	.	.	TGCGCCAGCAGCCGAGGGGGAGAGAACACTGAAGCTTTCTTT	CASSRGGENTEAFF
TRBV19	14	TRBJ1-1	once	.	TGTGCCAGTAGTTTCCAATGGGGGGACACTGAAGCTTTCTTT	CASSFQWGDTEAFF
TRBV7-2	15	TRBJ2-4	.	.	TGTGCCAGCAGCTTACCTGGCCAAGCCAAAAACATTCAGTACTTC	CASSLPGQAKNIQYF
TRBV7-6	14	TRBJ2-3	.	TRBD2	TGTGCCAGCAGCTGGACTAGAAGCACAGATACGCAGTATTTT	CASSWTRSTDTQYF
TRBV25-1	14	TRBJ1-1	.	.	TGTGCCAGCAGCTCCTTAGGCGCTGGCACTGAAGCTTTCTTT	CASSSLGAGTEAFF
TRBV28	13	TRBJ2-2	.	.	TGTGCCAGCAGGCCCGGGAACACCGGGGAGCTGTTTTTT	CASRPGNTGELFF
TRBV6-5	14	TRBJ2-7	.	.	TGTGCCAGCAGTTACTCGATAACTAAGGTAGAGCAGTACTTC	CASSYSITKVEQYF
TRBV5-1	14	TRBJ1-2	.	.	TGCGCCAGCAGCTACTACAGGGATAACTATGGCTACACCTTC	CASSYYRDNYGYTF
TRBV5-4	15	TRBJ2-1	.	TRBD2	TGTGCCAGCAGCTCTTCGGCGGGAGGGTCCCATGAGCAGTTCTTC	CASSSSAGGSHEQFF
TRBV10-3	16	TRBJ1-2	.	.	TGTGCCATCAGTGAGAATGAGTCTAGGGCCGGCTATGGCTACACCTTC	CAISENESRAGYGYTF
TRBV28	12	TRBJ1-1	.	.	TGTGCCAGCATGGACCTGAACACTGAAGCTTTCTTT	CASMDLNTEAFF
TRBV25-1	15	TRBJ2-7	.	TRBD2	TGTGCCAGCAGTGAGGGACTAGCGGGAGCCTACGAGCAGTACTTC	CASSEGLAGAYEQYF
TRBV5-1	11	TRBJ2-3	.	.	TGCGCCAGCAGCTTGGTTGATACGCAGTATTTT	CASSLVDTQYF
TRBV19	14	TRBJ1-1	.	TRBD1	TGTGCCAGTAGTACGACAGGGTCGGGGGGAAAAGCTTTCTTT	CASSTTGSGGKAFF
TRBV19	14	TRBJ2-7	.	TRBD1	TGTGCCAGTAGCCGGACAGGGGGCATCTACGAGCAGTACTTC	CASSRTGGIYEQYF
TRBV6-4	15	TRBJ2-3	.	TRBD1	TGTGCCAGCAGTGGCGCAGGGGGCAGCACAGATACGCAGTATTTT	CASSGAGGSTDTQYF
TRBV7-2	14	TRBJ2-1	.	.	TGTGCCAGCAGCTTAAGGGGCGGGTATAATGAGCAGTTCTTC	CASSLRGGYNEQFF
TRBV20-1	11	TRBJ2-5	.	.	TGCAGTGCTAGAGATTACGGGACCCAGTACTTC	CSARDYGTQYF
TRBV7-9	16	TRBJ2-1	.	TRBD2	TGTGCCAGCAGCCCCAGCGGGGGGAGCTCCTACAATGAGCAGTTCTTC	CASSPSGGSSYNEQFF
TRBV27	14	TRBJ1-1	.	.	TGTGCCAGCAGTCTAACATGGATCAACACTGAAGCTTTCTTT	CASSLTWINTEAFF
TRBV28	15	TRBJ2-5	.	.	TGTGCCAGCAGTTTAGCAGAGCAGGGCTTCGGGACCCAGTACTTC	CASSLAEQGFGTQYF
TRBV7-8	14	TRBJ1-1	.	.	TGTGCCAGCAGCTTACAGGGCTCGAACACTGAAGCTTTCTTT	CASSLQGSNTEAFF
TRBV5-6	14	TRBJ2-3	.	.	TGTGCCAGCAGCTTGAGATTGAGTGCAGATACGCAGTATTTT	CASSLRLSADTQYF
TRBV11-3	16	TRBJ2-2	.	.	TGTGCCAGCAGCTTAGGAGGCGGAGCGAACACCGGGGAGCTGTTTTTT	CASSLGGGANTGELFF
TRBV6-5	14	TRBJ2-5	.	.	TGTGCCAGCAGTCTCGGGACACTCGCAGGGACCCAGTACTTC	CASSLGTLAGTQYF
TRBV9	16	TRBJ2-3	.	TRBD2	TGTGCCAGCAGCCCAACAACTAGCGGGAGCACAGATACGCAGTATTTT	CASSPTTSGSTDTQYF
TRBV10-3	15	TRBJ2-2	.	.	TGTGCCATCAGCCCCAGGGTACACAACACCGGGGAGCTGTTTTTT	CAISPRVHNTGELFF
TRBV2	13	TRBJ2-7	.	.	TGTGCCAGCAGCGACGAGACAGGTAACGAGCAGTACTTC	CASSDETGNEQYF
TRBV12-5	16	TRBJ2-3	.	.	TGTGCTAGTGGTTTGGTACTTGGAGCAGCCCCAGATACGCAGTATTTT	CASGLVLGAAPDTQYF
TRBV5-1	15	TRBJ2-1	.	TRBD2	TGCGCCAGCAGCTTAAGGAGGGACTATGTTAATGAGCAGTTCTTC	CASSLRRDYVNEQFF
TRBV7-7	12	TRBJ2-7	once	.	TGTGCTAGCAGCCCAACAGGAGGCGAGCAGTACTTC	CASSPTGGEQYF
TRBV5-1	16	TRBJ2-1	.	TRBD1	TGCGCCAGCCAAAGTCCGGGACAGAGCTCCTACAATGAGCAGTTCTTC	CASQSPGQSSYNEQFF
TRBV28	12	TRBJ2-5	.	.	TGTGCCAGTAATGGCCGGCAAGAGACCCAGTACTTC	CASNGRQETQYF
TRBV29-1	11	TRBJ2-5	.	TRBD1	TGCAGCGTTTCAGGGGGAGAGACCCAGTACTTC	CSVSGGETQYF